This entry lists 29 T cell receptor beta chains sequenced from one sample in a study of T cell responses to AZD1222 COVID-19 vaccine. TCRdb's table, derived via immunoSEQ multiplex PCR, lists solely in-frame clones and lacks some. The sample yields around 94,000 clones, about 89% seen once. The input for sequencing was peripheral blood, taken on day 0 of AZD1222 vaccination. These receptors were taken from an adult in good health.

V usage is TRBV10-3 and J usage is TRBJ1-2, with D unclear. V dropped 6 bases and J dropped 8 bases, with 16 bases sitting between them. The CDR3 contains 13 residues. CDR1 is ENHRY and CDR2 is SYGVKD in the germline V gene. The CDR3 spells CAISGYEGGGYTF. The CDR3 DNA reads as TGTGCCATCAGCGGATACGAGGGCGGGGGCTACACCTTC.

The V gene is TRBV30, the J gene TRBJ1-6; D is undetermined. The V end lost 7 bases, the J end lost 7 bases, and 14 bases lay between the germline ends. The CDR3 loop spans 13 amino acids. CDR1 is GTSNPN and CDR2 is SVGIG in the germline V gene (reference sequence). CDR3 loop: CAFTTSGNSPLHF. The CDR3 DNA is TGTGCCTTTACGACGTCAGGAAATTCACCCCTCCACTTT.

This chain links TRBV6-5 with TRBJ1-5, with D uncertain. Trimming left V 6 bases short and J 1 base short, with 10 bases between. Germline assignment: CDR1 MNHEY and CDR2 SVGAGI. This CDR3 region has 14 residues. DNA of the CDR3: TGTGCCAGCAGCACCTACCAGAGCAATCAGCCCCAGCATTTT. Protein product: CASSTYQSNQPQHF.

Concerning this clone itself: The junction departs from the called germline gene at one end, perhaps through a read error. The chain links TRBV5-6 to TRBJ2-7; TRBD1 is a possible D gene (6 bases). Germline values: CDR1 SGHDT, CDR2 YYEEEE. This CDR3 contains 12 residues. The CDR3 nucleotides are TGTGCCAGCAGCTTGAGGCAGGGGCGACGTAACTTC. This encodes CASSLRQGRRNF.

This clone is medium-sized by share. The rearrangement uses TRBV27 and TRBJ1-1; no firm D call. The CDR3 runs 13 residues. Trimming left V 2 bases short and J 1 base short, with 5 bases between. Germline V CDR1 and CDR2: MNHEY, SMNVEV (reference sequence). CDR3 in amino acids: CASSLKPNTEAFF. In DNA form, the CDR3 reads TGTGCCAGCAGTTTAAAACCGAACACTGAAGCTTTCTTT.

CDR3 sequence reads: CASSLGRLMGGYTF. The CDR3 coding sequence is TGTGCCAGCAGCTTGGGACGGCTTATGGGAGGCTACACCTTC. V and J are TRBV5-6 and TRBJ1-2, with D hard to call. The CDR3 is 14 residues long. Trimming pared 0 bases from V and 8 bases from J, leaving 14 bases between. Germline V gives CDR1 SGHDT, CDR2 YYEEEE.

The chain has TRBV5-4 and TRBJ2-7; D may match TRBD1 or TRBD2 (6 bases each). The CDR3 contains 16 residues. CDR1 is SGHNT, CDR2 YYREEE, per germline (reference sequence). Trimming took 4 bases from V and 0 from J, leaving 17 bases between them. CDR3 sequence (DNA): TGTGCCAGCAGCCCAAGGGGGGACACAAGCTCCTACGAGCAGTACTTC. Its protein is CASSPRGDTSSYEQYF.

The chain joins TRBV5-6 to TRBJ1-5; TRBD1 might be the D (6 bases). Germline V CDR1 and CDR2: SGHDT, YYEEEE. Deletions cut 2 bases from V and 1 base from J, with 16 bases between. The CDR3 consists of 17 residues. The CDR3 DNA sequence: TGTGCCAGCAGCTTAGAGTCCCGGGACACAAGCAATCAGCCCCAGCATTTT. Amino acids: CASSLESRDTSNQPQHF.

This rearrangement joins TRBV6-5 to TRBJ1-5, with D unclear. The CDR3 has 15 residues. Looked up from germline, CDR1 is MNHEY and CDR2 is SVGAGI. Trimming took off 4 bases at V and 4 bases at J, with 14 bases between the two ends. CDR3 amino acids: CASSLAPGGNQPQHF. CDR3 DNA: TGTGCCAGCAGTTTAGCACCGGGTGGAAATCAGCCCCAGCATTTT.

This clone was seen a handful of times. The rearrangement links TRBV14 to TRBJ1-2; tentative D call: TRBD1 (5 bases). Trimming took 2 bases from V and 1 from J, leaving 17 bases between them. The CDR3 contains 17 residues. Germline CDR1 and CDR2: SGHDN and FVKESK. The CDR3 coding sequence is TGTGCCAGCAGCCAACAGGGTAGCCCGCAGGGTAACTATGGCTACACCTTC. Translated, it gives CASSQQGSPQGNYGYTF.

The rearrangement links TRBV19 to TRBJ1-2; no clear D. CDR1 and CDR2 (germline): LNHDA, SQIVND (reference sequence). The length of the CDR3 is 13 residues. Trimming took 1 base from V and 7 from J, leaving 10 bases between them. CDR3 protein: CASSIVAGRGYTF. CDR3 bases: TGTGCCAGTAGTATAGTTGCGGGTCGTGGCTACACCTTC.

The sample holds one count of this clone. The rearrangement links TRBV7-2 to TRBJ2-1; D gene ambiguous. Trimming shortened V by 6 bases and J by 15 bases, and 18 bases separated the two germline ends. Germline V gives CDR1 SGHTA, CDR2 FQGNSA. The length of the CDR3 is 12 residues. As DNA, the CDR3 is TGTGCCAGCAGTCCTTCTATGTACCAGCGGTTCTTC. It translates to CASSPSMYQRFF.

The V gene is TRBV5-8, the J gene TRBJ2-7; 7 positions match TRBD1. The junction had 7 bases not matched to a gene; V was cut back by 1 base and J by 6 bases. Germline V gene sequence: CDR1 SGHTS, CDR2 YDEGEE. The CDR3 sequence is 14 residues long. The CDR3, as DNA: TGTGCCAGCAGCTTGATACAGGGGAAGGCCGAGCAGTACTTC. Translating it yields CASSLIQGKAEQYF. The variable domain in full, with the rest retrieved from reference TRBV5-8 and TRBJ2-7, is EAGVTQSPTHLIKTRGQQATLRCSPISGHTSVYWYQQALGLGLQFLLWYDEGEERNRGNFPPRFSGRQFPNYSSELNVNALELEDSALYLCASSLIQGKAEQYFGPGTRLTVT.

This chain links TRBV9 with TRBJ2-3; 11 bases map to TRBD2. This CDR3 contains 16 residues. V lost 4 bases and J lost 5; bases outside the gene matches: 9. CDR1 SGDLS and CDR2 YYNGEE come from the germline V gene. DNA for the CDR3: TGTGCCAGCAGCTCGGCCGGGACTAGCGGAGGAGATACGCAGTATTTT. It encodes CASSSAGTSGGDTQYF.

The CDR3 region is CASSQGSNQPQHF. The CDR3 nucleotides read TGTGCCAGCTCACAAGGGAGCAATCAGCCCCAGCATTTT. The V call is TRBV18, the J call TRBJ1-5; no clear D. Deletions cut 4 bases from V and 1 base from J, with 5 bases between. This CDR3 has 13 amino acids. Germline CDR1 and CDR2: KGHSH and LQKENI. Together with reference TRBV18 and TRBJ1-5, the CDR3 gives the full variable domain: NAGVMQNPRHLVRRRGQEARLRCSPMKGHSHVYWYRQLPEEGLKFMVYLQKENIIDESGMPKERFSAEFPKEGPSILRIQQVVRGDSAAYFCASSQGSNQPQHFGDGTRLSIL.

V and J are TRBV6-5 and TRBJ1-3; 7 nucleotides agree with TRBD1. The CDR3 totals 14 residues. V lost 7 bases to trimming and J lost 2 bases; unmatched junction nucleotides: 5. The V gene's germline CDR1 is MNHEY and CDR2 SVGAGI. The CDR3 DNA is TGTGCCAGCACCATGGACAGGACTGGAAACACCATATATTTT. This gives the protein CASTMDRTGNTIYF.

V and J are TRBV10-1 and TRBJ2-3, with D unresolved. CDR3 length equals 12 residues. Germline lookup yields CDR1 WNHNN and CDR2 SYGVQD (reference sequence). Trimming took 4 bases from V and 0 from J, leaving 2 bases between them. The CDR3 loop is CASSGSTDTQYF. The CDR3, as DNA: TGCGCCAGCAGTGGGAGCACAGATACGCAGTATTTT.

This sequence joins TRBV7-9 and TRBJ2-3; 10 bases are shared with TRBD2. The CDR3 contains 16 residues. V lost 2 bases and J lost 0; bases outside the gene matches: 2. Germline CDR1 SEHNR, CDR2 FQNEAQ (reference sequence). The CDR3 DNA reads TGTGCCAGCAGCTTATTAGCGGGGGGAAGCACAGATACGCAGTATTTT. As protein: CASSLLAGGSTDTQYF. The variable domain in full, with the rest retrieved from reference TRBV7-9 and TRBJ2-3, is DTGVSQNPRHKITKRGQNVTFRCDPISEHNRLYWYRQTLGQGPEFLTYFQNEAQLEKSRLLSDRFSAERPKGSFSTLEIQRTEQGDSAMYLCASSLLAGGSTDTQYFGPGTRLTVL.

The V and J genes are TRBV5-8 and TRBJ1-6; D gene unclear. CDR3 size: 16 residues. The V end was cut by 6 bases, the J end by 7 bases, with 20 bases between. The V gene's germline CDR1 is SGHTS and CDR2 YDEGEE. The CDR3 here is CASTTLVDHLNSPLHF. As DNA, the CDR3 is TGTGCCAGCACCACCCTCGTGGACCACCTAAATTCACCCCTCCACTTT. The entire variable domain, with the rest obtained from reference TRBV5-8 and TRBJ1-6, is as follows: EAGVTQSPTHLIKTRGQQATLRCSPISGHTSVYWYQQALGLGLQFLLWYDEGEERNRGNFPPRFSGRQFPNYSSELNVNALELEDSALYLCASTTLVDHLNSPLHFGNGTRLTVT.

CDR3 protein: CASSQGLAPTTDTQYF. CDR3 DNA sequence: TGCGCCAGCAGCCAAGGACTAGCGCCTACCACAGATACGCAGTATTTT. The V call is TRBV4-1, the J call TRBJ2-3; 8 bases line up with TRBD2. Trimming cost V 1 base and J 2 bases; bases outside gene matches: 5. Germline assignment: CDR1 MGHRA and CDR2 YSYEKL. The CDR3 length is 16 residues.

This clone appeared a few times. The chain carries TRBV5-4 and TRBJ2-1; TRBD2 aligns across 9 bases. The V gene's germline CDR1 is SGHNT and CDR2 YYREEE (reference sequence). The CDR3 loop spans 15 amino acids. The J segment lost 2 bases and the V segment lost 7 bases, leaving 7 bases of the junction unmatched. The CDR3 loop reads CASGLLAGTYNEQFF. The CDR3 bases are TGTGCCAGCGGCCTCCTAGCGGGGACCTACAATGAGCAGTTCTTC.

This clone is a singleton in its sample. This chain connects TRBV11-2 to TRBJ1-3, with D perhaps TRBD1 (5 bases). The CDR3 spans 16 residues. CDR1 and CDR2 from the germline V gene are SGHAT and FQNNGV. Trimming shortened V by 1 base and J by 4 bases, and 14 bases separated the two germline ends. The CDR3 nucleotides read TGTGCCAGCAGCTTAGCCCTTCAGGGAGCCGGAAACACCATATATTTT. Amino acids: CASSLALQGAGNTIYF.

The chain recombines TRBV5-1 with TRBJ1-5; no clear D gene. The germline CDR1 and CDR2 sequences are SGHRS and YFSETQ. The CDR3 runs to 15 residues. Trimming cost V 0 bases and J 0 bases, with 7 bases left between them. The CDR3 region has the DNA TGCGCCAGCAGCTTGGGGAGAAATAGCAATCAGCCCCAGCATTTT. As protein: CASSLGRNSNQPQHF.

The V call is TRBV5-1, the J call TRBJ1-2; weak D call: TRBD1 (5 bases). The V end lost 0 bases, the J end lost 0 bases, and 12 bases lay between the germline ends. The germline gives CDR1 SGHRS, CDR2 YFSETQ. CDR3 size: 16 residues. Here the CDR3 DNA reads TGCGCCAGCAGCTTGGTCCTGGGGCCAGCTAACTATGGCTACACCTTC. It codes for CASSLVLGPANYGYTF.

This clone was recorded only once. The chain links TRBV6-5 to TRBJ2-1; 9 bases match TRBD2. V trimming: 8 bases; J trimming: 5 bases; junction bases outside the gene matches: 10. The CDR3 runs 15 residues. CDR1 is MNHEY, CDR2 SVGAGI, per germline. The chain's CDR3 is CASPSAGGRNNEQFF. CDR3 in DNA: TGTGCCAGCCCTTCCGCGGGGGGGAGAAACAATGAGCAGTTCTTC.

CDR3 bases: TGTGCCAGCAGCTTAGAAAGAGGTGGACAGACTAGTTCCTACGAGCAGTACTTC. Translating gives CASSLERGGQTSSYEQYF. The chain recombines TRBV11-2 with TRBJ2-7; D assignment may be TRBD1 or TRBD2 (6 bases each). V gave up 0 bases and J gave up 1 base, with 19 bases separating them. The CDR3 is made up of 18 amino acids. Germline assignment: CDR1 SGHAT and CDR2 FQNNGV.

The J gene is TRBJ1-2, the V gene TRBV5-4, with a tentative D call TRBD1 (5 bases). CDR1 and CDR2 (germline): SGHNT, YYREEE (reference sequence). The CDR3 spans 13 residues. Trimming removed 4 bases at V and 6 bases at J, with 13 bases between. The CDR3 nucleotides are TGTGCCAGCAGCCACTCAGGGTTTGATGGCTACACCTTC. It codes for CASSHSGFDGYTF.

The gene calls are TRBV5-4 and TRBJ1-2, with no clear D. Germline V gives CDR1 SGHNT, CDR2 YYREEE (reference sequence). V lost 4 bases to trimming and J lost 7 bases, with 23 bases between them. This CDR3 comprises 16 residues. CDR3 in amino acids: CASSPGPWQERSGYTF. The CDR3 nucleotides are TGTGCCAGCAGCCCTGGCCCTTGGCAAGAACGGAGTGGCTACACCTTC.

The V and J genes are TRBV6-5 and TRBJ1-1, with D uncertain. The CDR3 is 14 amino acids. From germline, CDR1 is MNHEY and CDR2 SVGAGI. V lost 2 bases and J 1 base, leaving 8 bases between the germline ends. The DNA for the CDR3 is TGTGCCAGCAGTTACCTCCCTCGGAACACTGAAGCTTTCTTT. Its protein is CASSYLPRNTEAFF.